This T cell receptor (beta chain) derives from a study of blood T cell repertoires in COVID-19. Whole-study context: Samples representing acute and convalescent COVID-19 were sourced from the United States, Italy and Spain. Sample material is recorded as cDNA or gDNA derived from T cells, B-cell-depleted T cells, or PBMCs.

Method: immunoSEQ multiplex PCR; TCRdb's copy keeps in-frame clones and lacks some. The table records some 100,000 clones, 70% to 90% of them present only once. CDR3 length: 19 residues. V lost 4 bases and J lost 0; bases outside the gene matches: 14. This sequence was found in a woman aged 55-69 years with acute or convalescent COVID-19. This chain connects TRBV23-1 to TRBJ1-3; 8 bases match TRBD1. TRBV23-1 is an open reading frame, and its role is uncertain. Material for sequencing was peripheral blood. The CDR3 DNA sequence: TGCGCCAGCAGTCCCCGGACAGGGAGAACCTCATACTCTGGAAACACCATATATTTT. Protein sequence: CASSPRTGRTSYSGNTIYF.